This entry lists 7 T cell receptor beta chains sequenced from one sample in a study of T cell responses to AZD1222 COVID-19 vaccine. Generated by immunoSEQ multiplex PCR, the TCRdb table keeps only in-frame clones and is missing some. The profile covers more than 85,000 clones, with roughly 90% appearing a single time and around 2.3% taken by the ten largest. This specimen consisted of peripheral blood, obtained on day 0 of AZD1222 vaccination. The source of these receptors is an adult in good health.

The chain joins TRBV10-3 to TRBJ2-5; no clear D gene. The CDR3 covers 12 residues. The V end lost 6 bases, the J end lost 2 bases, and 7 bases lay between the germline ends. Germline CDR1 is ENHRY and CDR2 is SYGVKD. The CDR3 DNA sequence: TGTGCCATCAGCGACGAGCAAGAGACCCAGTACTTC. Its protein is CAISDEQETQYF.

This chain joins TRBV4-2 and TRBJ2-1; 9 bases are a match to TRBD2. V lost 1 base to trimming and J lost 7 bases; unmatched junction nucleotides: 11. The CDR3 consists of 17 residues. Per the germline V gene, CDR1 is LGHNA and CDR2 is YNFKEQ. The CDR3 region is CASSQVAVAGERNEQFF. CDR3 in DNA: TGTGCCAGCAGCCAAGTTGCCGTAGCGGGAGAGCGGAATGAGCAGTTCTTC.

The rearrangement links TRBV15 to TRBJ2-2; TRBD2 agrees at 7 bases. Germline loops: CDR1 LNHNV, CDR2 YYDKDF (reference sequence). The CDR3 length is 16 residues. After removal of 6 bases from V and 6 bases from J, the junction contained 13 bases not matched to a gene. The CDR3 nucleotides read TGTGCCACCAGGATAACTAGCGTACCACTACCCGGGGAGCTGTTTTTT. Its translation is CATRITSVPLPGELFF.

The rearrangement links TRBV7-6 to TRBJ1-6; 9 bases align to TRBD1. The CDR3 totals 17 residues. The ends lost 0 bases at V and 9 bases at J; junction bases unmatched: 9. Germline CDR1 and CDR2: SGHVS and FNYEAQ. Written as DNA, the CDR3 is TGTGCCAGCAGCTTAGCGAGTGGGACAGGGCTGGGTTCACCCCTCCACTTT. The encoded protein is CASSLASGTGLGSPLHF.

This rearrangement joins TRBV11-2 to TRBJ1-1, with D possibly being TRBD1 (6 bases). Looked up from germline, CDR1 is SGHAT and CDR2 is FQNNGV. The ends were cut back, 4 bases at V and 1 base at J, with 16 bases in the middle. The length of the CDR3 is 16 residues. CDR3 nucleotides: TGTGCCAGCAGCTCACCCCCGGGGGGCGGGAACACTGAAGCTTTCTTT. Translating it yields CASSSPPGGGNTEAFF.

This sequence joins TRBV7-9 and TRBJ2-7, with TRBD1 matching over 7 bases. The CDR3 has 14 amino acids. The trim removed 2 bases at V and 2 bases at J, leaving 3 bases unmatched. Germline V lookup: CDR1 SEHNR, CDR2 FQNEAQ (reference sequence). The CDR3, as DNA: TGTGCCAGCAGCTTATACGACAGGGCCTACGAGCAGTACTTC. As protein: CASSLYDRAYEQYF.

Note on this clone: A read error may produce the germline difference seen at one junction end. The chain carries TRBV6-6 and TRBJ2-7, with a weak D call TRBD2 (6 bases). This CDR3 comprises 12 residues. CDR1 is MNHNY, CDR2 SVGAGI, per germline (reference sequence). The CDR3 protein is CAISSGTYEQYF. CDR3 nucleotides: TGTGCCATCAGTAGCGGAACCTACGAGCAGTACTTC.